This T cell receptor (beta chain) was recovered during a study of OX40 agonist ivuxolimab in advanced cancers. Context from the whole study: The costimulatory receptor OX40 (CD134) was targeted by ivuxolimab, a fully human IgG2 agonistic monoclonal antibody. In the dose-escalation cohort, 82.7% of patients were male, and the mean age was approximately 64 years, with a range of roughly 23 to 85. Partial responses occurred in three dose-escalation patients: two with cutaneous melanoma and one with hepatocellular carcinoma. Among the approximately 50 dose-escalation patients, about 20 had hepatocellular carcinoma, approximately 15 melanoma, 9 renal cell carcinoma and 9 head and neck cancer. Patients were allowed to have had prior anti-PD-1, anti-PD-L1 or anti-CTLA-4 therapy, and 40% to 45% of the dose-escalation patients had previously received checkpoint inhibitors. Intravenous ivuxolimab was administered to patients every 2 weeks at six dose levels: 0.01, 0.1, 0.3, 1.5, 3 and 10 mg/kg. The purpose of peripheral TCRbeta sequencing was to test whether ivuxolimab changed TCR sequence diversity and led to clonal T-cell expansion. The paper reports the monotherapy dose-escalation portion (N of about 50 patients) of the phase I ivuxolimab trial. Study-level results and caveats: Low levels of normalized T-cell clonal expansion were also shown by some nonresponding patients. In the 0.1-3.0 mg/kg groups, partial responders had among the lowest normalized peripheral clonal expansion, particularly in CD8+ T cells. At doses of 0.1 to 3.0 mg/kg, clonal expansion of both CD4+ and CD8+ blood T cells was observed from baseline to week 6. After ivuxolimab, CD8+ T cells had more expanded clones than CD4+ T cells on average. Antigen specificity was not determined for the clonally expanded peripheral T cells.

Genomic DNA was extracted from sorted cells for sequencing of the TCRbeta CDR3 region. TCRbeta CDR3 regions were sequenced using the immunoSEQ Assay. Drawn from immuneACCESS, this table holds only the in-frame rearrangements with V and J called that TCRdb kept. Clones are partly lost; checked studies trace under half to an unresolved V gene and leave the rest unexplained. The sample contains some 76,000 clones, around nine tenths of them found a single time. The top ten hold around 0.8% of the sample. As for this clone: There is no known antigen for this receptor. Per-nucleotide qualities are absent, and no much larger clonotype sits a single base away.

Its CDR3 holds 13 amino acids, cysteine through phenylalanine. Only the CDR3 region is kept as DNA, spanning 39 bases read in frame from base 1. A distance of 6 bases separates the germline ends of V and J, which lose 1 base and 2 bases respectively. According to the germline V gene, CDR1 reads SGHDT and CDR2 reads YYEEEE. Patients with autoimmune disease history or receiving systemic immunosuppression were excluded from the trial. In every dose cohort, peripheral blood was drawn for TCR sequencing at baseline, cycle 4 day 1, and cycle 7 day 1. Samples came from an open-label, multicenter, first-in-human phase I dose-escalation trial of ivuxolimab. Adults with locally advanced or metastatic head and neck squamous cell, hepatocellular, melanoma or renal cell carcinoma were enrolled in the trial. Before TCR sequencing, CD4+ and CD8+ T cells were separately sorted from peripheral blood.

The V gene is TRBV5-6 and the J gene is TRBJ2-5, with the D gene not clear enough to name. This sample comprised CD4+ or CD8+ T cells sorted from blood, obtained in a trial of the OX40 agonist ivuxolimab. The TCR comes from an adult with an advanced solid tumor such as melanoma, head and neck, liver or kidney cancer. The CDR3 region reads CASSLYRQETQYF. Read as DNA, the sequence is TGTGCCAGCAGCTTGTACAGACAAGAGACCCAGTACTTC.